The 26 T cell receptor beta chains below come from one sample, sequenced in a study of shared clonotypes between healthy human individuals. TCRdb's copy holds only in-frame clones and misses some; the assay was immunoSEQ multiplex PCR. The sample includes 1.6 million or so clones, more than 95% of them seen just once. The sequenced material came from naive CD4+ T cells sorted from blood. Subset in this sample: CD45RA+ positively selected. The source of these receptors is a man younger than 40 in good health.

The chain combines TRBV30 with TRBJ2-5; 7 bases agree with TRBD1. The germline gives CDR1 GTSNPN, CDR2 SVGIG (reference sequence). The V and J ends lost 4 bases and 3 bases, in that order; junction bases with no gene match: 8. This CDR3 is 14 amino acids long. CDR3: CAWNRQGTKETQYF. Written as DNA, the CDR3 is TGTGCCTGGAACCGACAGGGAACTAAAGAGACCCAGTACTTC.

The V call is TRBV28, the J call TRBJ1-2; D is unclear. This CDR3 spans 11 amino acids. Trimming removed 8 bases from V and 3 bases from J, with 7 bases in between. Germline lookup yields CDR1 MDHEN and CDR2 SYDVKM. In DNA, the CDR3 is TGTGCCAGCGCAGTTGACTATGGCTACACCTTC. Residues: CASAVDYGYTF.

V gene TRBV5-1 combines with J gene TRBJ2-3; no reliable D call. The CDR3 covers 14 residues. Germline CDR1 and CDR2: SGHRS and YFSETQ. V was clipped by 7 bases and J by 2 bases, with 14 bases between them. Written as DNA, the CDR3 is TGCGCCAGCGGCCGGTGGCTAAACACAGATACGCAGTATTTT. This codes for CASGRWLNTDTQYF.

The sample holds one count of this clone. This chain joins TRBV5-4 and TRBJ1-4; weak D call: TRBD1 (5 bases). Trimming left V 4 bases short and J 5 bases short, with 18 bases between. The CDR3 covers 16 residues. Germline V gene lookup returns CDR1 SGHNT and CDR2 YYREEE (reference sequence). CDR3 bases: TGTGCCAGCAGCGAGCTCGCAGGGTCCAGCAATGAAAAACTGTTTTTT. It yields the protein CASSELAGSSNEKLFF.

The chain carries TRBV18 and TRBJ2-2, with a possible D match to TRBD2 (5 bases). Germline assignment: CDR1 KGHSH and CDR2 LQKENI. Trimming removed 2 bases from V and 0 bases from J, with 13 bases in between. This CDR3 has 17 amino acids. The CDR3 here is CASSPLEVGTNTGELFF. Written as DNA, the CDR3 is TGTGCCAGCTCACCATTGGAAGTCGGGACGAACACCGGGGAGCTGTTTTTT.

The CDR3 bases are TGTGCCAGCAGCTCGGACAGGGGGGGCTACGAGCAGTACTTC. Its translation: CASSSDRGGYEQYF. The chain combines TRBV7-6 with TRBJ2-7, with 10 bases identical to TRBD1. Germline V lookup: CDR1 SGHVS, CDR2 FNYEAQ. J lost 3 bases, V lost 4 bases, and 3 bases had no gene match. CDR3 length: 14 amino acids.

This clone is a singleton in its sample. J is TRBJ2-7 and V is TRBV10-2; D may be TRBD2 (6 bases). This CDR3 is built from 14 residues. The V end was cut by 5 bases, the J end by 3 bases, with 14 bases between. Germline loops: CDR1 WSHSY, CDR2 SAAADI. CDR3 amino acids: CASSPRESGYEQYF. CDR3 nucleotides: TGCGCCAGCAGTCCCCGGGAGAGCGGCTACGAGCAGTACTTC.

CDR3: CSVGGGFYEQYF. The CDR3 region has the DNA TGCAGCGTTGGGGGAGGGTTCTACGAGCAGTACTTC. This sequence joins TRBV29-1 and TRBJ2-7; the match to TRBD2 covers 7 bases. The CDR3 extends over 12 amino acids. The trim removed 4 bases at V and 3 bases at J, leaving 3 bases unmatched. In germline, CDR1 is SQVTM, CDR2 ANQGSEA.

The chain joins TRBV7-2 to TRBJ2-1; 10 bases map to TRBD2. CDR1 and CDR2 from the germline V gene are SGHTA and FQGNSA. V lost 2 bases, J lost 3 bases, and 10 bases stayed unmatched. CDR3 size: 18 residues. The CDR3 DNA reads as TGTGCCAGCAGCTTAAAATCTCTAGCGGGAGAAGACTACAATGAGCAGTTCTTC. Translated, it gives CASSLKSLAGEDYNEQFF.

The chain links TRBV6-6 to TRBJ2-7, with D possibly matching TRBD1 (6 bases). Trimming removed 2 bases from V and 2 bases from J, with 16 bases in between. The length of the CDR3 is 16 residues. Germline CDR1 and CDR2: MNHNY and SVGAGI (reference sequence). CDR3 coding DNA: TGTGCCAGCAGTTACCCACAGGGCCAAACGACCTACGAGCAGTACTTC. Residues: CASSYPQGQTTYEQYF.

V gene TRBV19 combines with J gene TRBJ2-3; 11 bases are a match to TRBD1. This CDR3 has 14 residues. Trimming took 9 bases from V and 4 from J; bases not matched to a gene: 6. Per germline, CDR1 LNHDA and CDR2 SQIVND (reference sequence). CDR3 nucleotides: TGTGCCAGCTCGGACAGGGGGCGCCCAGATACGCAGTATTTT. This encodes CASSDRGRPDTQYF.

The chain joins TRBV4-3 to TRBJ2-2; the match to TRBD2 covers 7 bases. CDR3 length: 16 amino acids. The germline gives CDR1 LGHNA, CDR2 YSLEER. V shed 4 bases, J shed 11 bases, and the junction held 16 bases outside the gene matches. The CDR3 here is CASSPERLAAFGELFF. CDR3 in DNA: TGCGCCAGCAGCCCTGAGAGGCTAGCGGCCTTTGGCGAGCTGTTTTTT.

This chain uses TRBV10-1 with TRBJ1-2, with unresolved D. Trimming pared 4 bases from V and 8 bases from J, leaving 8 bases between. Per the germline V gene, CDR1 is WNHNN and CDR2 is SYGVQD (reference sequence). CDR3 length equals 11 residues. CDR3 sequence (DNA): TGCGCCAGCAGTGGAGGGAGAGGCTACACCTTC. Encoded protein: CASSGGRGYTF.

As to this clone: The sample holds other DNA sequences that translate to the same CDR3. The chain carries TRBV20-1 and TRBJ2-1; D unresolved. CDR1 is DFQATT, CDR2 SNEGSKA, per germline (reference sequence). This CDR3 has 11 amino acids. Trimming cost V 1 base and J 10 bases, with 8 bases left between them. Written as DNA, the CDR3 is TGCAGTGCTAGAGGGGCACGCGAGCAGTTCTTC. Translation gives CSARGAREQFF.

The chain links TRBV6-1 to TRBJ1-5; D is perhaps TRBD1 (5 bases). This CDR3 comprises 15 residues. Trimming removed 1 base at V and 5 bases at J, with 12 bases between. Germline V lookup: CDR1 MNHNS, CDR2 SASEGT. The CDR3 nucleotides are TGTGCCAGCAGTGAAGAAGGGGTCATTCATCAGCCCCAGCATTTT. Protein: CASSEEGVIHQPQHF.

The V gene is TRBV4-2, the J gene TRBJ2-7; the D is unclear. V shed 1 base and J shed 4 bases, with 5 bases lying between them. Germline V gene lookup returns CDR1 LGHNA and CDR2 YNFKEQ. The CDR3 contains 12 residues. As DNA, the CDR3 is TGTGCCAGCAGCCAAGTCCTATACGAGCAGTACTTC. Its translation: CASSQVLYEQYF.

The genes are TRBV6-5 and TRBJ2-5; 7 bases are a match to TRBD2. The CDR3 has 13 amino acids. The V and J ends lost 2 bases and 5 bases, in that order; junction bases with no gene match: 2. CDR1 is MNHEY and CDR2 is SVGAGI in the germline V gene. The CDR3 nucleotides are TGTGCCAGCAGTTACGGGGGGGTCGAGACCCAGTACTTC. Translated: CASSYGGVETQYF.

This sequence joins TRBV11-2 and TRBJ1-1; D gene unclear. V gave up 5 bases and J gave up 6 bases, with 7 bases separating them. The CDR3 length is 11 residues. The V gene's germline CDR1 is SGHAT and CDR2 FQNNGV. The CDR3 loop is CASSPGAEAFF. CDR3 nucleotide sequence: TGTGCCAGCAGCCCTGGCGCTGAAGCTTTCTTT.

The V call is TRBV9, the J call TRBJ2-1; D remains ambiguous. The germline V gene has CDR1 SGDLS and CDR2 YYNGEE. Trimming cost V 0 bases and J 5 bases, with 18 bases left between them. CDR3 length: 17 residues. For the CDR3, the DNA is TGTGCCAGCAGCGTAGGAGGAACAGACCTCCCCCACAATGAGCAGTTCTTC. Protein: CASSVGGTDLPHNEQFF.

V gene TRBV15 combines with J gene TRBJ2-3; D tentatively fits TRBD1 or TRBD2 (5 bases each). V gave up 9 bases and J gave up 2 bases, with 9 bases separating them. The CDR3 contains 12 residues. Germline V gene data show CDR1 as LNHNV and CDR2 as YYDKDF (reference sequence). CDR3 nucleotides: TGTGCCACAGAGGGGCCCACAGATACGCAGTATTTT. Translated, it gives CATEGPTDTQYF.

The chain has TRBV28 and TRBJ2-7; no reliable D call. Trimming left V 8 bases short and J 3 bases short, with 11 bases between. Germline loops: CDR1 MDHEN, CDR2 SYDVKM. The CDR3 spans 12 residues. The CDR3 nucleotides read TGTGCCAGCTCAATCTCGGTCTACGAGCAGTACTTC. Protein: CASSISVYEQYF.

The rearrangement joins TRBV5-6 to TRBJ1-4, with D unresolved. The CDR3 length is 14 residues. The ends were cut back, 4 bases at V and 4 bases at J, with 11 bases in the middle. Looked up from germline, CDR1 is SGHDT and CDR2 is YYEEEE. The CDR3 bases are TGTGCCAGCAGCCTAAATACAGTTAATGAAAAACTGTTTTTT. The encoded protein is CASSLNTVNEKLFF. Based on the CDR3 plus reference TRBV5-6 and TRBJ1-4, the full variable domain is DAGVTQSPTHLIKTRGQQVTLRCSPKSGHDTVSWYQQALGQGPQFIFQYYEEEERQRGNFPDRFSGHQFPNYSSELNVNALLLGDSALYLCASSLNTVNEKLFFGSGTQLSVL.

The chain has TRBV5-6 and TRBJ2-6; 9 nucleotides agree with TRBD2. Looked up from germline, CDR1 is SGHDT and CDR2 is YYEEEE. J was trimmed by 3 bases and V by 1 base; bases with no gene match: 5. The CDR3 spans 17 residues. The CDR3 sequence: CASSLSSGIGGANVLTF. Here the CDR3 DNA reads TGTGCCAGCAGCTTGTCTAGCGGGATAGGTGGGGCCAACGTCCTGACTTTC.

The gene calls are TRBV6-1 and TRBJ2-7; 8 bases match TRBD2. CDR1 is MNHNS, CDR2 SASEGT, per germline. J lost 0 bases, V lost 4 bases, and 11 bases had no gene match. The CDR3 length is 17 residues. The CDR3 is CASSAVGVAGHSYEQYF. As DNA, the CDR3 is TGTGCCAGCAGTGCTGTTGGGGTAGCGGGACACTCCTACGAGCAGTACTTC.

CDR3 protein: CASSLAALYNEQFF. As DNA, the CDR3 is TGTGCCAGCAGCTTAGCGGCCTTATACAATGAGCAGTTCTTC. V usage is TRBV11-2 and J usage is TRBJ2-1; D call uncertain. With 1 base removed from V and 4 bases from J, the gap between germline ends came to 8 bases. Germline V gene data show CDR1 as SGHAT and CDR2 as FQNNGV. The CDR3 contains 14 residues.

The V and J genes are TRBV4-3 and TRBJ2-7, with TRBD2 identical over 7 bases. The CDR3 length is 14 residues. The ends lost 4 bases at V and 5 bases at J; junction bases unmatched: 8. The germline CDR1 and CDR2 sequences are LGHNA and YSLEER. CDR3 sequence: CASSLQERGHEQYF. The CDR3, as DNA: TGCGCCAGCAGCCTACAGGAGCGGGGCCACGAGCAGTACTTC.